In this sample, the clone carrying this T cell receptor (beta chain) turned up a few times. This sample is drawn from a study of OX40 agonist ivuxolimab in advanced cancers. CDR1 is SGDLS, CDR2 YYNGEE, per germline. V gave up 3 bases and J gave up 1 base, with 13 bases separating them. The CDR3 runs 15 residues. Libraries were prepared by immunoSEQ multiplex PCR; TCRdb keeps only in-frame clonotypes and omits some of them. The data contain 70,000 to 90,000 clones, around four fifths of them singletons. The rearrangement links TRBV9 to TRBJ1-1; D unclear. The specimen comprised CD4+ or CD8+ T cells sorted from blood, sampled in a trial of the OX40 agonist ivuxolimab. The origin of this receptor is an adult with an advanced solid tumor such as melanoma, head and neck, liver or kidney cancer. For the CDR3, the DNA is TGTGCCAGCAGCGCCACCGGACGTAGGAACACTGAAGCTTTCTTT. The encoded protein is CASSATGRRNTEAFF.